Presented here are 22 T cell receptor beta chains from one specimen sequenced in a study of shared clonotypes between healthy human individuals. Sequencing was performed with immunoSEQ multiplex PCR; in TCRdb, only in-frame clones are kept and a portion is missing. The sample has roughly 1,600,000 clones; approximately 98.5% are singletons. The sample taken for sequencing was naive CD4+ T cells sorted from blood. Subset given: CD45RA+ positively selected. These receptors all come from a man aged 25 to 40 in good health.

The chain's CDR3 is CASSPRGQDNQPQHF. The CDR3 nucleotides are TGCGCCAGCAGTCCACGAGGCCAAGACAATCAGCCCCAGCATTTT. The chain is built from TRBV23-1 and TRBJ1-5; unclear D gene. TRBV23-1 is recorded as an ORF, its role being uncertain. CDR3 length: 15 amino acids. V dropped 4 bases and J dropped 3 bases, with 13 bases sitting between them.

This clone was seen only once. This sequence joins TRBV4-1 and TRBJ1-1, with D perhaps matching TRBD1 (5 bases). The CDR3 covers 15 residues. Trimming cost V 0 bases and J 5 bases, with 13 bases left between them. The germline V gene has CDR1 MGHRA and CDR2 YSYEKL. CDR3: CASSQEGQGGTEAFF. The CDR3, as DNA: TGCGCCAGCAGCCAAGAGGGTCAGGGAGGGACTGAAGCTTTCTTT.

The J gene is TRBJ1-2, the V gene TRBV7-9; possible D gene TRBD1, 5 bases. The CDR3 contains 14 residues. The germline V and J ends were trimmed by 5 bases and 8 bases, with 18 bases remaining between them. Germline V lookup: CDR1 SEHNR, CDR2 FQNEAQ (reference sequence). CDR3 region: CASSRSPPTEGYTF. The CDR3 nucleotides are TGTGCCAGCAGCCGGAGTCCCCCGACAGAGGGCTACACCTTC.

V gene TRBV11-2 combines with J gene TRBJ2-2; TRBD2 might be the D (6 bases). The CDR3 extends over 15 amino acids. V dropped 5 bases and J dropped 4 bases, with 14 bases sitting between them. The germline CDR1 and CDR2 sequences are SGHAT and FQNNGV. This CDR3 is CASSIGTLGTGELFF. The CDR3 DNA reads as TGTGCCAGCAGCATCGGGACTCTGGGCACCGGGGAGCTGTTTTTT.

The chain recombines TRBV6-1 with TRBJ1-4; weak D call: TRBD1 (5 bases). V was clipped by 7 bases and J by 5 bases, with 11 bases between them. Germline V gene data show CDR1 as MNHNS and CDR2 as SASEGT. This CDR3 has 13 amino acids. CDR3 sequence (DNA): TGTGCCAGCATGAGAGACAGAAATGAAAAACTGTTTTTT. Translation gives CASMRDRNEKLFF.

In regard to this clone: This CDR3 is also generated by other DNA sequences in the sample. CDR3 DNA: TGCGCCAGCAGCTTGAGGGGCGCTGATACGCAGTATTTT. Residues: CASSLRGADTQYF. This rearrangement joins TRBV5-1 to TRBJ2-3; possible D gene TRBD1, 5 bases. This CDR3 has 13 amino acids. V gave up 1 base and J gave up 6 bases, with 9 bases separating them. The V gene's germline CDR1 is SGHRS and CDR2 YFSETQ.

This chain links TRBV7-2 with TRBJ2-1; TRBD2 matches at 11 bases. Germline CDR1 and CDR2: SGHTA and FQGNSA. V was clipped by 1 base and J by 8 bases; unmatched bases: 4. This CDR3 is built from 15 residues. CDR3 amino acids: CASSLELAGAYEQFF. CDR3 nucleotides: TGTGCCAGCAGCTTAGAACTAGCGGGGGCCTATGAGCAGTTCTTC.

The chain has TRBV27 and TRBJ2-7, with TRBD1 matching 10 bases. The CDR3 totals 16 residues. The J segment lost 3 bases and the V segment lost 1 base, leaving 6 bases of the junction unmatched. The germline CDR1 and CDR2 sequences are MNHEY and SMNVEV (reference sequence). The CDR3 DNA reads TGTGCCAGCAGTTTATTGGGACAGGGGAACCTCTACGAGCAGTACTTC. It encodes CASSLLGQGNLYEQYF.

The chain couples TRBV7-8 to TRBJ1-1; 7 bases are shared with TRBD1. Trimming at V came to 1 base and at J to 4 bases, leaving 0 bases not matched to a gene. The CDR3 runs 13 residues. Germline V gives CDR1 SGHVS, CDR2 FQNEAQ. The chain's CDR3 is CASSLGQGTEAFF. In nucleotides, the CDR3 is TGTGCCAGCAGCTTAGGACAGGGCACTGAAGCTTTCTTT.

The rearrangement joins TRBV19 to TRBJ1-5; D might be TRBD1 (5 bases). Per the germline V gene, CDR1 is LNHDA and CDR2 is SQIVND (reference sequence). Trimming stripped 5 bases from V and 0 bases from J, with 5 bases between. The CDR3 extends over 13 amino acids. The CDR3 coding sequence is TGTGCCAGTAGTGACAGTAGCAATCAGCCCCAGCATTTT. Translation gives CASSDSSNQPQHF.

A single count supports this clone. V gene TRBV27 combines with J gene TRBJ2-7, with TRBD2 identical over 11 bases. CDR1 MNHEY and CDR2 SMNVEV come from the germline V gene (reference sequence). CDR3 length: 16 amino acids. The J segment lost 5 bases and the V segment lost 5 bases, leaving 11 bases of the junction unmatched. The CDR3 nucleotides read TGTGCCAGCAGTCCTATTTCTAGCGGGAGGACAGACGAGCAGTACTTC. Translation gives CASSPISSGRTDEQYF.

This clone was detected only once. The chain joins TRBV9 to TRBJ2-1, with 7 bases identical to TRBD1. Germline CDR1 and CDR2: SGDLS and YYNGEE. V lost 2 bases and J lost 5; bases outside the gene matches: 7. The CDR3 covers 15 residues. As DNA, the CDR3 is TGTGCCAGCAGCGTGAGGGGACAGTCCGACAATGAGCAGTTCTTC. Translated: CASSVRGQSDNEQFF. Drawing the rest from reference TRBV9 and TRBJ2-1, the complete variable domain is DSGVTQTPKHLITATGQRVTLRCSPRSGDLSVYWYQQSLDQGLQFLIQYYNGEERAKGNILERFSAQQFPDLHSELNLSSLELGDSALYFCASSVRGQSDNEQFFGPGTRLTVL.

This chain connects TRBV6-6 to TRBJ2-1; 9 bases map to TRBD2. The CDR3 loop spans 14 amino acids. V lost 7 bases and J lost 1; bases outside the gene matches: 2. Germline CDR1 is MNHNY and CDR2 is SVGAGI (reference sequence). The CDR3 DNA reads as TGTGCCAGCAAGCTAGCGGGATCCTACAATGAGCAGTTCTTC. Its translation is CASKLAGSYNEQFF.

The table lists this clone with a count of one. The V gene is TRBV23-1, the J gene TRBJ2-7; 7 bases line up with TRBD1. TRBV23-1 is an open reading frame whose function is uncertain. The CDR3 contains 14 residues. J gave up 2 bases and V 0 bases, and 1 base lay outside the gene matches. CDR3 in DNA: TGCGCCAGCAGTCAATCGGACAGGCCCTACGAGCAGTACTTC. Its protein is CASSQSDRPYEQYF.

The chain combines TRBV29-1 with TRBJ2-7; TRBD1 aligns across 7 bases. The germline gives CDR1 SQVTM, CDR2 ANQGSEA. The V segment lost 4 bases and the J segment 6 bases; nucleotides outside the gene matches: 9. This CDR3 comprises 13 residues. The CDR3 region is CSVGGTVYFEQYF. Here the CDR3 DNA reads TGCAGCGTTGGGGGGACAGTTTATTTCGAGCAGTACTTC.

This clone was picked up one time. The rearrangement uses TRBV14 and TRBJ2-2; D gene ambiguous. The CDR3 totals 15 residues. Germline V gives CDR1 SGHDN, CDR2 FVKESK. The ends were cut back, 4 bases at V and 3 bases at J, with 12 bases in the middle. The CDR3 sequence is CASSPNGVYTGELFF. DNA of the CDR3: TGTGCCAGCAGCCCCAATGGGGTTTACACCGGGGAGCTGTTTTTT.

The genes are TRBV5-6 and TRBJ2-2; D might be TRBD1 or TRBD2, each matching 5 bases. CDR1 and CDR2 (germline): SGHDT, YYEEEE. CDR3 length equals 17 residues. Trimming removed 2 bases at V and 2 bases at J, with 16 bases between. The CDR3 here is CASSFLAPGPNTGELFF. The CDR3 nucleotides are TGTGCCAGCAGCTTCTTAGCCCCGGGACCTAACACCGGGGAGCTGTTTTTT.

The chain is built from TRBV18 and TRBJ2-7; unclear D gene. Per the germline V gene, CDR1 is KGHSH and CDR2 is LQKENI. Trimming took 2 bases from V and 0 from J, leaving 11 bases between them. CDR3 length equals 15 residues. CDR3 coding DNA: TGTGCCAGCTCACCAATCCCTTCAAGCTCCTACGAGCAGTACTTC. It translates to CASSPIPSSSYEQYF. The full variable domain, rest sourced from reference TRBV18 and TRBJ2-7, is NAGVMQNPRHLVRRRGQEARLRCSPMKGHSHVYWYRQLPEEGLKFMVYLQKENIIDESGMPKERFSAEFPKEGPSILRIQQVVRGDSAAYFCASSPIPSSSYEQYFGPGTRLTVT.

This chain joins TRBV6-4 and TRBJ2-7; D is unresolved. Germline V lookup: CDR1 MRHNA, CDR2 SNTAGT. This CDR3 has 13 amino acids. Trimming pared 0 bases from V and 4 bases from J, leaving 7 bases between. CDR3 region: CASSDSDGYEQYF. CDR3 coding DNA: TGTGCCAGCAGTGACTCGGACGGGTACGAGCAGTACTTC.

The gene calls are TRBV5-4 and TRBJ2-2, with D uncertain. Germline CDR1 reads SGHNT; CDR2 reads YYREEE (reference sequence). Deletions cut 0 bases from V and 6 bases from J, with 9 bases between. This CDR3 has 14 residues. CDR3 sequence: CASSLGQVPGELFF. The CDR3 nucleotides read TGTGCCAGCAGCTTGGGACAAGTTCCCGGGGAGCTGTTTTTT.

The chain couples TRBV25-1 to TRBJ2-1; TRBD1 matches at 7 bases. The V gene's germline CDR1 is MGHDK and CDR2 SYGVNS. V gave up 5 bases and J gave up 0 bases; unmatched junction bases: 7. CDR3 length: 16 residues. The chain's CDR3 is CASSSDRSSSYNEQFF. The CDR3 coding sequence is TGTGCCAGCAGTTCGGACAGGTCGAGCTCCTACAATGAGCAGTTCTTC.

The chain carries TRBV5-1 and TRBJ2-2; tentatively, D is TRBD1 (6 bases). The ends were cut back, 4 bases at V and 9 bases at J, with 16 bases in the middle. Germline V gene data show CDR1 as SGHRS and CDR2 as YFSETQ. The CDR3 totals 14 residues. The chain's CDR3 is CASSLGAGARELFF. CDR3 DNA: TGCGCCAGCAGCCTGGGCGCAGGGGCCCGGGAGCTGTTTTTT.